This paragraph covers one T cell receptor (beta chain) sequence. This sample was taken from a study of blood T cells in healthy people across ages. V lost 2 bases to trimming and J lost 8 bases, with 17 bases between them. The germline CDR1 and CDR2 sequences are SGHRS and YFSETQ. The CDR3 is made up of 15 amino acids. A sample-barcoded 5' primer and a J-beta primer mix were used in a second PCR of about 6 to 12 cycles. MiXCR was run by TCRdb on the 5' RACE reads, yielding one entry per CDR3 protein. This sample has about 760,000 distinct CDR3 sequences, with approximately 25% found just once. These data were likewise used in another study, on T cells of mothers and their children.

The receptor was derived from a boy aged 10-17 years in good health. The source material was blood. The chain recombines TRBV5-1 with TRBJ2-1; possible D gene TRBD1, 6 bases. The CDR3 DNA is TGCGCCAGCAGCTTAGGGTTGCAGGGGAGTGATGAGCAGTTCTTC. This gives the protein CASSLGLQGSDEQFF.